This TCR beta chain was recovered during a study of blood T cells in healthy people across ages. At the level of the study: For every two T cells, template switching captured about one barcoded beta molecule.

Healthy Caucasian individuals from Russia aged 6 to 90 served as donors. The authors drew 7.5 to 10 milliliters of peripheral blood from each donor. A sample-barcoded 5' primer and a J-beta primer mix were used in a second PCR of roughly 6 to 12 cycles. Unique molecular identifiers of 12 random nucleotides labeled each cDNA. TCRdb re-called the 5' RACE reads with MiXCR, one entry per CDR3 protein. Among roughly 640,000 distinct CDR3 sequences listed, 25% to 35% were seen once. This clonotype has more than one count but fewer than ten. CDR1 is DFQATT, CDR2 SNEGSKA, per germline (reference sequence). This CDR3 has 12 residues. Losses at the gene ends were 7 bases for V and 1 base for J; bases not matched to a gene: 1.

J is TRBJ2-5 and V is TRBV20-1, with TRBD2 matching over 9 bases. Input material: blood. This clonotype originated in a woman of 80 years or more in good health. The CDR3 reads CSGAGGQETQYF. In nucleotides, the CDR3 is TGCAGTGGAGCGGGGGGCCAAGAGACCCAGTACTTC.